This T cell receptor (beta chain) was observed in a study of cytomegalovirus exposure and HLA in healthy donors. Germline CDR1 reads SNHLY; CDR2 reads FYNNEI. The CDR3 extends over 15 amino acids. Trimming removed 4 bases at V and 6 bases at J, with 16 bases between. Researchers ran the PCR with 60 Vbeta and 13 Jbeta primers. Assay: immunoSEQ multiplex PCR; the TCRdb copy retains only in-frame clones and omits some. Of around 180,000 clones in the sample, around 82% were seen once. To note about this clone: Its target is not known.

Study-wide points: Immune exposure information comprised only CMV serostatus.

The specimen sequenced was PBMCs. The V call is TRBV2, the J call TRBJ1-5; D is possibly TRBD1 (5 bases). The TCR comes from a man in his sixties in good health and CMV-seronegative. The chain's CDR3 is CASSGGGGLGQPQHF. The CDR3 DNA reads TGTGCCAGCAGTGGGGGCGGAGGGCTAGGTCAGCCCCAGCATTTT.